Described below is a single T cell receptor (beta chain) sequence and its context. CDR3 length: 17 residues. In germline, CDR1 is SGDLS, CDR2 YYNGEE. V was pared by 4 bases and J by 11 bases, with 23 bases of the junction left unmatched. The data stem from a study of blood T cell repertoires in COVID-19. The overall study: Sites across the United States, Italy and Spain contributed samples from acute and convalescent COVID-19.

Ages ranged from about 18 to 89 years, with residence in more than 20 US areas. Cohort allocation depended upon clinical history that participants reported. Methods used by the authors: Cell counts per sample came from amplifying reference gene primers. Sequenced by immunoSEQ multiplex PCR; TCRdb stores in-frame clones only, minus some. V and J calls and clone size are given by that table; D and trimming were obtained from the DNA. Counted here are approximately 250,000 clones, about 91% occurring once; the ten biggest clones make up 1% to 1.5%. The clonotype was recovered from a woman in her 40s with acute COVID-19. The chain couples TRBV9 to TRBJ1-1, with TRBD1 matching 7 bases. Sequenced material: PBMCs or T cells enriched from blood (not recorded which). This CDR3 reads CASSTWDSKASLKGAFF. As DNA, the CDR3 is TGTGCCAGCAGCACATGGGACAGCAAAGCTTCCCTCAAAGGGGCTTTCTTT.